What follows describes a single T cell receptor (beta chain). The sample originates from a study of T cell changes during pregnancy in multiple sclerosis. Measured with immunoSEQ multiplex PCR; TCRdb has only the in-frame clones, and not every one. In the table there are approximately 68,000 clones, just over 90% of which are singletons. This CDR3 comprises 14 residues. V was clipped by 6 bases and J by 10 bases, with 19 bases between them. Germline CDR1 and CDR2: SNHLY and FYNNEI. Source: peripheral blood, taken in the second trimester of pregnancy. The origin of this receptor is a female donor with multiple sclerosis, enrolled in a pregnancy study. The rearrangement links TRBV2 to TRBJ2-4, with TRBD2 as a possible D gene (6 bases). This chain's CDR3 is CASSVGREGGIQYF. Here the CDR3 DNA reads TGTGCCAGCAGCGTGGGGCGGGAAGGCGGAATTCAGTACTTC.